Listed here are 31 T cell receptor beta chains from one sample, sequenced in a study of T cell responses to AZD1222 COVID-19 vaccine. Clones were sequenced by immunoSEQ multiplex PCR, and TCRdb holds only the in-frame ones, with some missing. The repertoire has 150,000 to 200,000 clones, approximately 90% of them found once; the top ten carry about 1.7%. The sample here was peripheral blood, taken 28 days after the second AZD1222 dose. All receptors come from an adult who received the AZD1222 COVID-19 vaccine.

The chain joins TRBV6-2 or TRBV6-3 to TRBJ2-3; 7 nucleotides line up with TRBD1. The germline V gene has CDR1 MNHEY and CDR2 SVGEGT. The CDR3 contains 16 residues. V was clipped by 6 bases and J by 0 bases; unmatched bases: 9. CDR3 protein: CASSQIGQASTDTQYF. The CDR3 DNA is TGTGCCAGCAGCCAAATAGGACAGGCGAGCACAGATACGCAGTATTTT.

The rearrangement links TRBV19 to TRBJ1-4, with no clear D. The V gene lost 4 bases and the J gene lost 4 bases, with 7 bases spanning the gap. CDR1 and CDR2 from the germline V gene are LNHDA and SQIVND (reference sequence). This CDR3 comprises 13 residues. In nucleotides, the CDR3 is TGTGCCAGTAGTACTGAGCTTAATGAAAAACTGTTTTTT. As protein: CASSTELNEKLFF.

V is TRBV4-1 and J is TRBJ2-2; 7 nucleotides agree with TRBD1. Germline V gene lookup returns CDR1 MGHRA and CDR2 YSYEKL. V was clipped by 2 bases and J by 0 bases; unmatched bases: 9. The length of the CDR3 is 18 residues. The CDR3 here is CASSQIGRGNANTGELFF. The CDR3 DNA reads TGCGCCAGCAGCCAAATCGGCAGGGGGAACGCGAACACCGGGGAGCTGTTTTTT.

The chain recombines TRBV7-3 with TRBJ2-2, with D perhaps TRBD1 (6 bases). The germline V gene has CDR1 SGHTA and CDR2 FQGTGA. V was pared by 2 bases and J by 0 bases, with 10 bases between. The CDR3 runs to 16 residues. The CDR3 nucleotides are TGTGCCAGCAGCTTATTTGGGACATCGAACACCGGGGAGCTGTTTTTT. Protein sequence: CASSLFGTSNTGELFF.

This clone occurred a few times. The chain is built from TRBV6-5 and TRBJ1-3; D is ambiguous. The CDR3 runs 16 residues. CDR1 and CDR2 (germline): MNHEY, SVGAGI. Trimming took 0 bases from V and 0 from J, leaving 9 bases between them. The CDR3 bases are TGTGCCAGCAGTTACTCGAGCGAAGACTCTGGAAACACCATATATTTT. Its translation: CASSYSSEDSGNTIYF.

This clone was recorded only once. The chain combines TRBV19 with TRBJ1-4, with a weak D call TRBD1 (5 bases). Trimming took 2 bases from V and 5 from J, leaving 12 bases between them. The CDR3 runs 15 residues. In germline, CDR1 is LNHDA, CDR2 SQIVND (reference sequence). The CDR3: CASSISRAQNEKLFF. The CDR3 DNA reads as TGTGCCAGTAGTATAAGCAGGGCCCAGAATGAAAAACTGTTTTTT.

The genes are TRBV27 and TRBJ2-3; 11 bases map to TRBD1. The CDR3 runs 15 residues. The J segment lost 4 bases and the V segment lost 2 bases, leaving 2 bases of the junction unmatched. CDR1 is MNHEY, CDR2 SMNVEV, per germline (reference sequence). The CDR3 sequence is CASSLGTGGSDTQYF. CDR3 nucleotide sequence: TGTGCCAGCAGTTTAGGGACAGGGGGGTCAGATACGCAGTATTTT.

This clone was counted a single time. The J gene is TRBJ2-6, the V gene TRBV7-9; D remains unclear. From germline, CDR1 is SEHNR and CDR2 FQNEAQ (reference sequence). There are 15 residues in the CDR3. The V end was cut by 3 bases, the J end by 0 bases, with 6 bases between. The CDR3 is CASSFGFSGANVLTF. The CDR3 DNA is TGTGCCAGCAGCTTTGGGTTCTCTGGGGCCAACGTCCTGACTTTC.

The genes are TRBV6-1 and TRBJ2-5; D is unclear. Germline V CDR1 and CDR2: MNHNS, SASEGT. The CDR3 extends over 12 amino acids. Trimming removed 1 base at V and 6 bases at J, with 6 bases between. The CDR3 DNA is TGTGCCAGCAGTGAAGAACGGAAGACCCAGTACTTC. Protein sequence: CASSEERKTQYF.

DNA for the CDR3: TGTGCCAGCAGCTTTGTAAACACTGAAGCTTTCTTT. It is translated as CASSFVNTEAFF. The V gene is TRBV11-2, the J gene TRBJ1-1; no clear D. Trimming removed 3 bases at V and 2 bases at J, with 4 bases between. The CDR3 is 12 residues long. Germline CDR1 is SGHAT and CDR2 is FQNNGV.

This clone was detected only once. The chain recombines TRBV11-2 with TRBJ2-1, with 10 bases lining up with TRBD1. This CDR3 is built from 16 residues. V trimming: 5 bases; J trimming: 6 bases; junction bases outside the gene matches: 10. The germline V gene has CDR1 SGHAT and CDR2 FQNNGV. CDR3 bases: TGTGCCAGCAGCGCTAATCCGGGACAGGGGAGCAATGAGCAGTTCTTC. Amino acids: CASSANPGQGSNEQFF.

V usage is TRBV7-2 and J usage is TRBJ1-1; 8 nucleotides align to TRBD1. CDR3 length: 14 amino acids. CDR1 and CDR2 from the germline V gene are SGHTA and FQGNSA. Trimming at V came to 0 bases and at J to 11 bases, leaving 8 bases not matched to a gene. CDR3 DNA sequence: TGTGCCAGCAGCTTAGCGGGTGTAAACAGGGGGGCTTTCTTT. It yields the protein CASSLAGVNRGAFF.

The chain combines TRBV5-1 with TRBJ2-3, with 15 bases aligning to TRBD2. Germline V gives CDR1 SGHRS, CDR2 YFSETQ. The CDR3 has 16 amino acids. V lost 4 bases and J lost 5; bases outside the gene matches: 5. CDR3 residues: CASSVGLAGGGDTQYF. CDR3 coding DNA: TGCGCCAGCAGCGTGGGACTAGCGGGAGGTGGAGATACGCAGTATTTT.

CDR3 sequence reads: CASSPSRDVSGELFF. In DNA form, the CDR3 reads TGTGCCAGCTCGCCATCTAGGGACGTATCCGGGGAGCTGTTTTTT. The chain has TRBV18 and TRBJ2-2; D could derive from TRBD1 or TRBD2 (5 bases each). The CDR3 is 15 amino acids. V was shortened by 6 bases and J by 6 bases, with 17 bases between the two germline ends. Germline-derived CDR1 and CDR2 are KGHSH and LQKENI.

The chain joins TRBV7-9 to TRBJ1-5; the D gene is possibly TRBD1 (6 bases). The CDR3 has 15 amino acids. The V end lost 5 bases, the J end lost 0 bases, and 11 bases lay between the germline ends. Germline CDR1 is SEHNR and CDR2 is FQNEAQ (reference sequence). The CDR3 loop reads CASSGGADSNQPQHF. CDR3 DNA sequence: TGTGCCAGCAGCGGGGGCGCAGATAGCAATCAGCCCCAGCATTTT.

The CDR3 sequence is CASSSSNPPEQYF. The CDR3 DNA follows: TGTGCCAGCAGTTCTTCCAACCCTCCCGAGCAGTACTTC. The chain couples TRBV6-2 or TRBV6-3 to TRBJ2-7; D not resolved. Germline loops: CDR1 MNHEY, CDR2 SVGEGT. This CDR3 region has 13 residues. The germline V and J ends were trimmed by 4 bases and 6 bases, with 13 bases remaining between them.

V usage is TRBV30 and J usage is TRBJ2-1; 7 nucleotides match TRBD2. Germline loops: CDR1 GTSNPN, CDR2 SVGIG (reference sequence). After removal of 4 bases from V and 8 bases from J, the junction contained 8 bases not matched to a gene. This CDR3 is built from 13 residues. The CDR3 coding sequence is TGTGCCTGGATCCTTCCGGCGGGGGATGAGCAGTTCTTC. Amino acid sequence: CAWILPAGDEQFF.

The chain carries TRBV27 and TRBJ2-2; perhaps TRBD2 as D (6 bases). Germline CDR1 and CDR2: MNHEY and SMNVEV (reference sequence). V was shortened by 4 bases and J by 0 bases, with 9 bases between the two germline ends. The CDR3 sequence is 15 residues long. The CDR3 protein is CASSSGLTNTGELFF. As DNA, the CDR3 is TGTGCCAGCAGTTCGGGACTTACGAACACCGGGGAGCTGTTTTTT.

This clone has just one count. The chain combines TRBV19 with TRBJ1-2, with 8 bases aligning to TRBD1. This CDR3 has 15 amino acids. V trimming: 4 bases; J trimming: 6 bases; junction bases outside the gene matches: 10. Germline V lookup: CDR1 LNHDA, CDR2 SQIVND (reference sequence). The CDR3 reads CASSTRQGNMDGYTF. CDR3 bases: TGTGCCAGTAGTACCCGACAGGGGAATATGGATGGCTACACCTTC.

This sequence joins TRBV3-1 (or the pseudogene TRBV3-2) and TRBJ2-2; 14 bases fit TRBD2. CDR3 length: 18 residues. Trimming took 4 bases from V and 2 from J; bases not matched to a gene: 6. Looked up from germline, CDR1 is LGHDT and CDR2 is YNNKEL (reference sequence). CDR3 DNA sequence: TGTGCCAGCAGCCCCAGACTAGCGGGGGGGCTAAACACCGGGGAGCTGTTTTTT. Its translation: CASSPRLAGGLNTGELFF.

The J gene is TRBJ1-3, the V gene TRBV27; no clear D. Germline assignment: CDR1 MNHEY and CDR2 SMNVEV (reference sequence). Between the trimmed V and J ends, which lost 2 bases and 0 bases, there was a span of 8 bases. This CDR3 contains 15 residues. The chain's CDR3 is CASSLARDSGNTIYF. As DNA, the CDR3 is TGTGCCAGCAGTTTAGCTCGGGACTCTGGAAACACCATATATTTT.

The J gene is TRBJ2-7, the V gene TRBV19; tentatively, D is TRBD1 (5 bases). The CDR3 sequence is 12 residues long. The germline V gene has CDR1 LNHDA and CDR2 SQIVND (reference sequence). Trimming stripped 1 base from V and 6 bases from J, with 7 bases between. The CDR3 DNA sequence: TGTGCCAGTAGTATAGGAAGGGGCGAGCAGTACTTC. Translation gives CASSIGRGEQYF.

The V gene is TRBV7-9, the J gene TRBJ1-2; no reliable D call. The length of the CDR3 is 15 residues. Trimming shortened V by 1 base and J by 1 base, and 10 bases separated the two germline ends. Germline CDR1 is SEHNR and CDR2 is FQNEAQ (reference sequence). This CDR3 reads CASSLGALNNYGYTF. The CDR3 coding sequence is TGTGCCAGCAGCTTAGGTGCCCTAAATAACTATGGCTACACCTTC.

The chain couples TRBV6-6 to TRBJ1-6, with 7 bases identical to TRBD1. Germline V gene lookup returns CDR1 MNHNY and CDR2 SVGAGI (reference sequence). V trimming: 2 bases; J trimming: 9 bases; junction bases outside the gene matches: 7. The CDR3 consists of 15 residues. The CDR3 sequence is CASSYLTGSGSPLHF. The CDR3 DNA reads as TGTGCCAGCAGTTACCTGACAGGGTCTGGTTCACCCCTCCACTTT.

This clone was counted once. The genes are TRBV2 and TRBJ2-3, with TRBD2 identical over 14 bases. The trim removed 6 bases at V and 1 base at J, leaving 6 bases unmatched. Germline CDR1 is SNHLY and CDR2 is FYNNEI. The CDR3 length is 17 residues. The CDR3: CASSRLAGGPRTDTQYF. The CDR3 region has the DNA TGTGCCAGCAGCCGACTAGCGGGGGGGCCGCGCACAGATACGCAGTATTTT.

The chain combines TRBV6-1 with TRBJ1-2; 7 bases fit TRBD1. CDR1 is MNHNS and CDR2 is SASEGT in the germline V gene. The junction had 3 bases not matched to a gene; V was cut back by 3 bases and J by 5 bases. The CDR3 contains 13 residues. CDR3 nucleotide sequence: TGTGCCAGCAGTGACCGGGACAGTTATGGCTACACCTTC. Translation: CASSDRDSYGYTF.

The rearrangement uses TRBV15 and TRBJ1-6; D not resolved. The CDR3 is 13 residues long. Trimming left V 0 bases short and J 12 bases short, with 9 bases between. Looked up from germline, CDR1 is LNHNV and CDR2 is YYDKDF (reference sequence). In DNA, the CDR3 is TGTGCCACCAGCAGAGATCTTCTCAGACCCCTCCACTTT. Residues: CATSRDLLRPLHF.

The chain links TRBV4-2 to TRBJ2-5; maybe TRBD1 (6 bases). Germline lookup yields CDR1 LGHNA and CDR2 YNFKEQ. CDR3 length: 14 amino acids. V was cut by 3 bases and J by 5 bases, with 13 bases left in between. The CDR3 coding sequence is TGTGCCAGCAGCCACCAACAGGGCTCGGAGACCCAGTACTTC. Its translation is CASSHQQGSETQYF.

The chain has TRBV13 and TRBJ2-1; D gene uncertain. Trimming took 7 bases from V and 4 from J, leaving 8 bases between them. This CDR3 contains 12 residues. Germline V gives CDR1 PRHDT, CDR2 FYEKMQ (reference sequence). The CDR3 protein is CASTDRYNEQFF. CDR3 sequence (DNA): TGTGCCAGCACGGACCGGTACAATGAGCAGTTCTTC.

The V and J genes are TRBV19 and TRBJ2-3; D may match TRBD1 or TRBD2 (6 bases each). CDR1 is LNHDA and CDR2 is SQIVND in the germline V gene (reference sequence). The CDR3 has 16 residues. Trimming stripped 3 bases from V and 3 bases from J, with 16 bases between. The CDR3 region has the DNA TGTGCCAGTAGTATTGACACAGGGAGGTTGACAGATACGCAGTATTTT. Encoded protein: CASSIDTGRLTDTQYF.

This clone has just one count. V is TRBV7-2 and J is TRBJ1-2; 11 bases match TRBD1. The trim removed 0 bases at V and 7 bases at J, leaving 4 bases unmatched. Germline V gene data show CDR1 as SGHTA and CDR2 as FQGNSA. This CDR3 is built from 15 residues. The CDR3 spells CASSLAGTGGFGYTF. Here the CDR3 DNA reads TGTGCCAGCAGCTTAGCCGGGACAGGGGGTTTTGGCTACACCTTC. The whole variable domain, filled in from reference TRBV7-2 and TRBJ1-2, reads GAGVSQSPSNKVTEKGKDVELRCDPISGHTALYWYRQSLGQGLEFLIYFQGNSAPDKSGLPSDRFSAERTGGSVSTLTIQRTQQEDSAVYLCASSLAGTGGFGYTFGSGTRLTVV.